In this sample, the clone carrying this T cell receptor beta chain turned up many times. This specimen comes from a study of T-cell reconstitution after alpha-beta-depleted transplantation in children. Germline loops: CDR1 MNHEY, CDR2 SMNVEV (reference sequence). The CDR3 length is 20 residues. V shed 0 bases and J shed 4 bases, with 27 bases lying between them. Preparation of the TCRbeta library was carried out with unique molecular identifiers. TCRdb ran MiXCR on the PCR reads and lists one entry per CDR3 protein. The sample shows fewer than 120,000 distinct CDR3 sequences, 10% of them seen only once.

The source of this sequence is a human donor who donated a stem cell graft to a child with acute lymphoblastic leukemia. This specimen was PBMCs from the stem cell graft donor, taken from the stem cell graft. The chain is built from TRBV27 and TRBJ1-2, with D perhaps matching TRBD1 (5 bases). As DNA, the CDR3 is TGTGCCAGCAGTTTATCGAGGGGCAGCGGGAAGGTCCTAAGCCCCTATGGCTACACCTTC. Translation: CASSLSRGSGKVLSPYGYTF.